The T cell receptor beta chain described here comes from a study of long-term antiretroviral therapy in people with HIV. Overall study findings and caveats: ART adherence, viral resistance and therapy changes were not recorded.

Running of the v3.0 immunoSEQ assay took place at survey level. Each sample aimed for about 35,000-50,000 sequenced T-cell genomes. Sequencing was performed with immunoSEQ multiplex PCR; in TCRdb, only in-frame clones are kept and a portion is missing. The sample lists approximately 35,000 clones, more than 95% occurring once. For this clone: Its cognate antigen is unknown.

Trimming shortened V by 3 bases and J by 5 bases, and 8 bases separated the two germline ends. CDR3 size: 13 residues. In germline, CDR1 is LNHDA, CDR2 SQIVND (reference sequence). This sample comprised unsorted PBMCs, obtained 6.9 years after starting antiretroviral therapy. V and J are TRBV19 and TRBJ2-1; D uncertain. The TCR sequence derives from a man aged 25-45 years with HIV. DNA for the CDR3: TGTGCCAGTAGTATTGCTTCCGACAATGAGCAGTTCTTC. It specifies CASSIASDNEQFF.